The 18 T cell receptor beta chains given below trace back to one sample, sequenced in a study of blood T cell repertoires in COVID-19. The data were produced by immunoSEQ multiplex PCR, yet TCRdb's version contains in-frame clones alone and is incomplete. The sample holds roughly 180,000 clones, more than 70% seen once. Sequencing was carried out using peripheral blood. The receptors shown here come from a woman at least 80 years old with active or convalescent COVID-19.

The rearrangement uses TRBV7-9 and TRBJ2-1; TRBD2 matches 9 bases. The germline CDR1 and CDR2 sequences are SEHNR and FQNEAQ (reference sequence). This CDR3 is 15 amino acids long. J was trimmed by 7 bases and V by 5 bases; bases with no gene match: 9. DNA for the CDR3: TGTGCCAGCAGCGCTAGCGGGAAGATGGGGAATGAGCAGTTCTTC. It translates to CASSASGKMGNEQFF.

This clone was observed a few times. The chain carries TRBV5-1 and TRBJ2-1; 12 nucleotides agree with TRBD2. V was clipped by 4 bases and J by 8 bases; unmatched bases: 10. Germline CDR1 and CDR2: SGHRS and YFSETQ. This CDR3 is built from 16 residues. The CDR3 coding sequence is TGCGCCAGCAGCGATCGCCCTAGCGGGAGGGCCTATGAGCAGTTCTTC. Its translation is CASSDRPSGRAYEQFF.

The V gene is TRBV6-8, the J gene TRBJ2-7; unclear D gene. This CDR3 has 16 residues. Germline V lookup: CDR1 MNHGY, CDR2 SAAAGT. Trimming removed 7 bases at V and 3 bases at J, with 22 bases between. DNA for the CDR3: TGTGCCAGCACAAGACGGCCCGAGGCCGCGTGCTACGAGCAGTACTTC. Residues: CASTRRPEAACYEQYF.

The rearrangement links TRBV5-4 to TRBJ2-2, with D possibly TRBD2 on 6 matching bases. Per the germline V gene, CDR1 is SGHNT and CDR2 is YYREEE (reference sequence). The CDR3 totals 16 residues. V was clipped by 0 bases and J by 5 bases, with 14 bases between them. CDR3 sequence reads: CASSLGLELRTGELFF. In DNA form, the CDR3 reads TGTGCCAGCAGCTTGGGACTAGAACTTAGAACCGGGGAGCTGTTTTTT.

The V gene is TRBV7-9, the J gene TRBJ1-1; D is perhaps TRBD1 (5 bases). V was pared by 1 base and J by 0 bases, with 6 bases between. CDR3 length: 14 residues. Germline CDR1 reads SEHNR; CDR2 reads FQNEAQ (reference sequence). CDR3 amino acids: CASSLGQLNTEAFF. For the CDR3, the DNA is TGTGCCAGCAGCTTAGGACAGCTGAACACTGAAGCTTTCTTT.

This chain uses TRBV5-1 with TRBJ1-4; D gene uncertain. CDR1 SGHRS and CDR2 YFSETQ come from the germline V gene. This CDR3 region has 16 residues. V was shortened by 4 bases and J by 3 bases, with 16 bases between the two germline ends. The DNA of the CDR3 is TGCGCCAGCAGCCCAACGCCAGCCGGGGCTAATGAAAAACTGTTTTTT. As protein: CASSPTPAGANEKLFF.

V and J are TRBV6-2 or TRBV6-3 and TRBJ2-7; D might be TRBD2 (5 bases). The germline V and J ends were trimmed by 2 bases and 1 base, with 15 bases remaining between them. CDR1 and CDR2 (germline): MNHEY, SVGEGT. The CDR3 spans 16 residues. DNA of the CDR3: TGTGCCAGCAGTTACAAGGCTAGCATTGAGTCCTACGAGCAGTACTTC. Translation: CASSYKASIESYEQYF.

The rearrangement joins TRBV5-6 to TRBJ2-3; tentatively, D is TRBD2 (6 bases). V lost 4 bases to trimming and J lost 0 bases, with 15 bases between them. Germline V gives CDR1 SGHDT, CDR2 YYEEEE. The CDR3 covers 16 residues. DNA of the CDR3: TGTGCCAGCAGCGGGAATTACGGGGGTAGCACAGATACGCAGTATTTT. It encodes CASSGNYGGSTDTQYF.

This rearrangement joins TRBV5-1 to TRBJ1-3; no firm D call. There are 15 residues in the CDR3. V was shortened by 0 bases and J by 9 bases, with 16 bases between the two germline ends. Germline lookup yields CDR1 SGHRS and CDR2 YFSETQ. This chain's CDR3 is CASSLAGVPDGTIYF. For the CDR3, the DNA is TGCGCCAGCAGCTTGGCCGGGGTTCCGGATGGCACCATATATTTT.

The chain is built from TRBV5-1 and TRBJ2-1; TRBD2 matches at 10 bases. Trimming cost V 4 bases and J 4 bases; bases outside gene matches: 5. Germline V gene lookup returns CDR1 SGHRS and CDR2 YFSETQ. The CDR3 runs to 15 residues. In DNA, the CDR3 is TGCGCCAGCAGCCCTAGCGGGGGTGATTACAATGAGCAGTTCTTC. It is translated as CASSPSGGDYNEQFF.

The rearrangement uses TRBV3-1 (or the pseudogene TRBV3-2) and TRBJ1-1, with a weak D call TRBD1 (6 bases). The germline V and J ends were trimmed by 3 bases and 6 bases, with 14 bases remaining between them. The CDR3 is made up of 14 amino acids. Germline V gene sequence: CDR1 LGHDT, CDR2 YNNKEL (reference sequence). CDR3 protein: CASSQQTGWSEAFF. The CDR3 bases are TGTGCCAGCAGCCAGCAAACAGGGTGGTCTGAAGCTTTCTTT.

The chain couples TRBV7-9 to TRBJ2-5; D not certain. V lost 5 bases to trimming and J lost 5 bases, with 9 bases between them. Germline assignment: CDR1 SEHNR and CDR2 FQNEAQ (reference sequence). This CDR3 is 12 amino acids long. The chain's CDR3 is CASSPGRETQYF. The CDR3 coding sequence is TGTGCCAGCAGCCCAGGCCGGGAGACCCAGTACTTC.

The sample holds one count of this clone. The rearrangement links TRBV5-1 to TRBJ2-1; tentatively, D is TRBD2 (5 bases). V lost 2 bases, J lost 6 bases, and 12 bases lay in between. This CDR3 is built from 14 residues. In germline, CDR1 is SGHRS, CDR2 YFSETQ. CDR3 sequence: CASSLIGLSNEQFF. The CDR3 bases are TGCGCCAGCAGCTTAATAGGACTCTCCAATGAGCAGTTCTTC.

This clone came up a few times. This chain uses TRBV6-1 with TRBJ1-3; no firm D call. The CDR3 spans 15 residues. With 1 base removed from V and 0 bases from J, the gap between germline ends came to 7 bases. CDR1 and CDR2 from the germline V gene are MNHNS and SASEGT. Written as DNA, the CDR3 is TGTGCCAGCAGTGAAGTACAAAGCTCTGGAAACACCATATATTTT. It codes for CASSEVQSSGNTIYF.

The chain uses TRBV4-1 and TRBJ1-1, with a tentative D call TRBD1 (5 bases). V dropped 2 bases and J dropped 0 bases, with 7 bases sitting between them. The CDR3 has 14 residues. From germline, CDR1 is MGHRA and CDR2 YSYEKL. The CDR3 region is CASSQLQVNTEAFF. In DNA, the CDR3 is TGCGCCAGCAGCCAATTACAGGTGAACACTGAAGCTTTCTTT.

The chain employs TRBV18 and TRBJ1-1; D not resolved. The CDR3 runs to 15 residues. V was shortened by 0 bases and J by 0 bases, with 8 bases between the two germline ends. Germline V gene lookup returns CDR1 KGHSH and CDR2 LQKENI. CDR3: CASSPPGALNTEAFF. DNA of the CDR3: TGTGCCAGCTCACCACCGGGAGCTCTGAACACTGAAGCTTTCTTT. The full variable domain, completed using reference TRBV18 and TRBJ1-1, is NAGVMQNPRHLVRRRGQEARLRCSPMKGHSHVYWYRQLPEEGLKFMVYLQKENIIDESGMPKERFSAEFPKEGPSILRIQQVVRGDSAAYFCASSPPGALNTEAFFGQGTRLTVV.

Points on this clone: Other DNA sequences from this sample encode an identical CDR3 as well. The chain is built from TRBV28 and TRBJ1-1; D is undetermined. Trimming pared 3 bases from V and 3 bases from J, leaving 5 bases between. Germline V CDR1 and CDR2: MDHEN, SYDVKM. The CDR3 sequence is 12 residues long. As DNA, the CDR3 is TGTGCCAGCAGTTTGAGAGACACTGAAGCTTTCTTT. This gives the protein CASSLRDTEAFF.

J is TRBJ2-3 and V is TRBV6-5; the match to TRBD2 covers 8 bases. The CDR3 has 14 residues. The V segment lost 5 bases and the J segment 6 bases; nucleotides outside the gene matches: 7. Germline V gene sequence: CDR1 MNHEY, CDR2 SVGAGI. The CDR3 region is CASSPAGGGDTQYF. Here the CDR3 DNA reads TGTGCCAGCAGTCCTGCGGGAGGTGGGGATACGCAGTATTTT.